Described below is a single T cell receptor beta chain sequence and its context. The sample belongs to a study of blood T cell repertoires in COVID-19. The ends lost 4 bases at V and 3 bases at J; junction bases unmatched: 2. Germline loops: CDR1 MGHRA, CDR2 YSYEKL. The CDR3 runs to 13 residues. Symptom resolution, clearance, or two negative PCRs marked the recovered donors of Cohort 3. As handled by the study authors: Amplification of reference gene primers was used by the study to estimate nucleated cell counts. Profiling relied on immunoSEQ multiplex PCR, and the TCRdb table lists in-frame clones only, not all of them. D and trimming come from the DNA, and the V and J calls and clone size come from that table. The repertoire consists of around 450,000 clones, with around 90% occurring once and the leading ten covering 0.6%.

This receptor was obtained from a man aged 18 to 29 who had recovered from COVID-19. This chain links TRBV4-1 with TRBJ2-7; 8 positions match TRBD2. Input material: PBMCs or T cells enriched from blood (not recorded which). Written as DNA, the CDR3 is TGCGCCAGCAGCCTGCGGGAGGACTACGAGCAGTACTTC. Amino acids: CASSLREDYEQYF.